This TCR beta chain appears in the sequencing data of a study of human T cells and chemical hapten exposure. The time point here: patch test 1, 2 weeks after DPC sensitization. As for treatment: therapeutic diphenylcyclopropenone sensitization with weekly scalp DPC. Blood was drawn before each patch test was applied. The CDR3 is made up of 13 amino acids. CDR1 LGHDT and CDR2 YNNKEL come from the germline V gene (reference sequence). The V end was cut by 0 bases, the J end by 7 bases, with 10 bases between. TCRdb fed the RACE reads into MiXCR, producing one record per CDR3 protein. This table has around 100,000 distinct CDR3 sequences, 9.5% to 11% appearing once. This clonotype was seen ten or more times.

The sequence was collected from a woman in her 40s with alopecia areata. Some clones in this sample may be carry-over from other donors' samples. The starting material was whole blood, obtained in connection with sensitization to the hapten diphenylcyclopropenone (DPC). V usage is TRBV3-1 and J usage is TRBJ2-7, with D unclear. Here the CDR3 reads CASSQDQRYEQYF. The CDR3 region has the DNA TGTGCCAGCAGCCAAGATCAACGGTATGAGCAGTACTTC.